The TCR beta chain described here comes from a study of radiotherapy plus CTLA-4 blockade in lung cancer. As to this clone: The target antigen is unknown.

Libraries were prepared by immunoSEQ multiplex PCR; TCRdb keeps only in-frame clonotypes and omits some of them. The profile shows tens of thousands of clones, 78% of them singletons. General observations from the study: After radiotherapy and ipilimumab, tumor-derived clones expanded in peripheral blood.

Focal radiation was given together with CTLA-4 blockade (ipilimumab) to patients with chemo-refractory metastatic non-small-cell lung cancer. Material: peripheral blood, obtained from a patient treated with radiotherapy plus ipilimumab. This clonotype was obtained from a human donor with non-small cell lung cancer who had a partial response to radiotherapy plus ipilimumab. Some clones in this sample may be carry-over from other donors' samples.

This CDR3 reads CASSLRDWSNEQFF. CDR3 nucleotide sequence: TGTGCCAGCAGCCTAAGGGACTGGTCGAATGAGCAGTTCTTC. The V and J genes are TRBV7-9 and TRBJ2-1; perhaps TRBD2 as D (6 bases). CDR1 is SEHNR and CDR2 is FQNEAQ in the germline V gene (reference sequence). The ends were cut back, 5 bases at V and 7 bases at J, with 15 bases in the middle. The CDR3 length is 14 residues.